This TCR beta chain is from a study of PD-L1 blockade in urothelial cancer. As for the study in general: Typically, measured as a median, blood samples had 140,000 or so T cells.

Sample time point: pretreatment peripheral blood. Looked up from germline, CDR1 is SNHLY and CDR2 is FYNNEI. V shed 6 bases, J shed 7 bases, and the junction held 11 bases outside the gene matches. The CDR3 length is 14 residues. Assay used: immunoSEQ multiplex PCR; TCRdb lists only in-frame clones, some missing. The sample has tens of thousands of clones, 90% seen once. This clone appeared once. The V gene is TRBV2, the J gene TRBJ1-2, with TRBD1 matching over 7 bases. This sequence originates from a man aged 60 to 75 with urothelial cancer. The sample was PBMCs, taken around atezolizumab (anti-PD-L1) treatment. CDR3 in DNA: TGTGCCAGCAGGGTTGGACAGGCAGACTCTGGCTACACCTTC. Encoded protein: CASRVGQADSGYTF.